This T cell receptor (beta chain) was identified during a study of T cells in lung cancer brain metastases. Study information: Most of the roughly 20 patients had smoked, with a median of about 38 pack-years. No interval therapy was given to most of the 20 patients. Study conclusions and caveats: Paired lesions shared few clones; most were lesion-specific (mean Morisita roughly 0.25). Compared with paired primaries, brain metastases showed fewer unique productive clones (roughly 1,400 versus 4,700).

CDR3 size: 14 residues. Trimming took 6 bases from V and 2 from J, leaving 11 bases between them. Germline V lookup: CDR1 SGHVS, CDR2 FNYEAQ. The assay was immunoSEQ multiplex PCR, and TCRdb's table has in-frame clones only and misses some. The table lists more than 4,000 clones, approximately 85% of them singletons, with 2.4% in the top ten. The sample holds one count of this clone. The antigen remains undetermined. This sequence was found in a man aged 50-59 years with non-small cell lung cancer. Input material: tumor tissue from the primary lung tumor. The chain combines TRBV7-6 with TRBJ1-3; no reliable D call. CDR3 loop: CASRPLGTGNTIYF. The CDR3 region has the DNA TGTGCCAGCAGGCCCCTCGGTACTGGAAACACCATATATTTT.